The 28 T cell receptor beta chains reported below all come from one sample, sequenced in a study of T cells after yellow fever vaccination. TCRdb re-analysed the 5' RACE reads in MiXCR, keeping a single row per CDR3 protein. The sample has about 350,000 distinct CDR3 sequences, under 14% seen once; the top ten hold roughly 18%. Specimen: PBMCs, collected on the day of the first yellow fever vaccination. The receptors stem from a man younger than 30 who received the YFV17D yellow fever vaccine.

The chain joins TRBV5-6 to TRBJ2-2; D possibly corresponds to TRBD2 (5 bases). In germline, CDR1 is SGHDT, CDR2 YYEEEE. This CDR3 comprises 16 residues. Trimming took 7 bases from V and 1 from J, leaving 17 bases between them. CDR3 coding DNA: TGTGCCAGCGGCCCCGGGGTCCTCGGGAACACCGGGGAGCTGTTTTTT. It yields the protein CASGPGVLGNTGELFF.

V is TRBV27 and J is TRBJ1-4; the match to TRBD1 covers 9 bases. V was pared by 6 bases and J by 8 bases, with 1 base of the junction left unmatched. The CDR3 consists of 12 residues. Per germline, CDR1 MNHEY and CDR2 SMNVEV (reference sequence). The CDR3 nucleotides read TGTGCCAGCAGGACAGGGGGAGAAAAACTGTTTTTT. This encodes CASRTGGEKLFF. Complete variable domain (other parts from reference TRBV27 and TRBJ1-4): EAQVTQNPRYLITVTGKKLTVTCSQNMNHEYMSWYRQDPGLGLRQIYYSMNVEVTDKGDVPEGYKVSRKEKRNFPLILESPSPNQTSLYFCASRTGGEKLFFGSGTQLSVL.

The chain carries TRBV7-9 and TRBJ2-1; D ambiguous. The CDR3 totals 14 residues. V shed 3 bases and J shed 6 bases, with 12 bases lying between them. CDR1 SEHNR and CDR2 FQNEAQ come from the germline V gene (reference sequence). The CDR3 coding sequence is TGTGCCAGCAGCTTTCCCTGGGGTCCCAATGAGCAGTTCTTC. As protein: CASSFPWGPNEQFF.

This clonotype was seen a few times. The V and J genes are TRBV15 and TRBJ1-1; D is uncertain. CDR1 is LNHNV and CDR2 is YYDKDF in the germline V gene (reference sequence). The CDR3 runs 13 residues. V lost 4 bases to trimming and J lost 7 bases, with 13 bases between them. The CDR3 region is CATSKELEVEAFF. For the CDR3, the DNA is TGTGCCACCAGCAAGGAGTTGGAGGTTGAAGCTTTCTTT.

This clonotype was detected only a few times. The chain is built from TRBV7-9 and TRBJ2-4, with D perhaps TRBD1 (5 bases). The ends were cut back, 5 bases at V and 6 bases at J, with 11 bases in the middle. The germline gives CDR1 SEHNR, CDR2 FQNEAQ (reference sequence). The CDR3 loop spans 13 amino acids. The CDR3: CASSGQGPNIQYF. In DNA, the CDR3 is TGTGCCAGCAGCGGACAAGGACCAAACATTCAGTACTTC.

In its sample, this clonotype was seen a few times. The J gene is TRBJ1-2, the V gene TRBV2, with 7 bases identical to TRBD1. The CDR3 has 13 amino acids. V trimming: 9 bases; J trimming: 1 base; junction bases outside the gene matches: 5. Germline lookup yields CDR1 SNHLY and CDR2 FYNNEI. DNA of the CDR3: TGTGCCAGAGGACAGGAGCTTAACTATGGCTACACCTTC. This translates into CARGQELNYGYTF.

This clonotype was detected a few times. The rearrangement uses TRBV5-5 and TRBJ1-1; D is unresolved. The CDR3 length is 15 residues. Germline V gene data show CDR1 as SGHKS and CDR2 as YYEKEE (reference sequence). With 0 bases removed from V and 0 bases from J, the gap between germline ends came to 9 bases. Here the CDR3 reads CASSLVPYMNTEAFF. The CDR3 DNA reads TGTGCCAGCAGCTTGGTACCGTACATGAACACTGAAGCTTTCTTT.

This clonotype was seen many times. The chain links TRBV4-3 to TRBJ1-2; TRBD1 matches 7 bases. Losses at the gene ends were 0 bases for V and 8 bases for J; bases not matched to a gene: 6. The CDR3 is 14 amino acids. The germline V gene has CDR1 LGHNA and CDR2 YSLEER. In DNA, the CDR3 is TGCGCCAGCAGCCAAGATGAGGGGGCGCGGGGCTACACCTTC. It translates to CASSQDEGARGYTF.

This clonotype was detected a few times. Written as DNA, the CDR3 is TGTGCCAGCAGTTTATCCAGGGCCTATGGCTACACCTTC. Amino acids: CASSLSRAYGYTF. The rearrangement joins TRBV27 to TRBJ1-2, with a tentative D call TRBD1 (5 bases). This CDR3 has 13 residues. CDR1 is MNHEY, CDR2 SMNVEV, per germline (reference sequence). V was pared by 0 bases and J by 4 bases, with 6 bases between.

The gene calls are TRBV3-1 and TRBJ2-3, with 7 bases aligning to TRBD1. The CDR3 runs 15 residues. Looked up from germline, CDR1 is LGHDT and CDR2 is YNNKEL (reference sequence). V was clipped by 3 bases and J by 2 bases; unmatched bases: 5. CDR3 nucleotides: TGTGCCAGCAGCCAGACAGGGATCGACACAGATACGCAGTATTTT. It translates to CASSQTGIDTDTQYF.

This clonotype has ten or more counts. This chain uses TRBV19 with TRBJ1-2, with 8 bases identical to TRBD1. The V and J ends lost 7 bases and 4 bases, in that order; junction bases with no gene match: 5. Germline loops: CDR1 LNHDA, CDR2 SQIVND (reference sequence). The CDR3 length is 13 residues. The CDR3 DNA follows: TGTGCCAGTACCGGACAGGGAGGCTATGGCTACACCTTC. This translates into CASTGQGGYGYTF.

This clonotype was counted between two and nine times. The chain links TRBV6-1 to TRBJ2-7, with TRBD1 matching over 8 bases. The V segment lost 5 bases and the J segment 1 base; nucleotides outside the gene matches: 4. CDR1 and CDR2 (germline): MNHNS, SASEGT. This CDR3 is built from 14 residues. The CDR3 bases are TGTGCCAGCAGTCGAGACAGGGGATCCTACGAGCAGTACGTC. This gives the protein CASSRDRGSYEQYV.

The chain has TRBV7-2 and TRBJ1-6; D is perhaps TRBD1 (6 bases). The V gene's germline CDR1 is SGHTA and CDR2 FQGNSA. The V end was cut by 5 bases, the J end by 5 bases, with 13 bases between. CDR3 length equals 15 residues. Here the CDR3 DNA reads TGTGCCAGCAGCGTTCGACAGGCGAATAATTCACCCCTCCACTTT. It codes for CASSVRQANNSPLHF.

The gene calls are TRBV4-1 and TRBJ1-4; D unclear. The germline V gene has CDR1 MGHRA and CDR2 YSYEKL. CDR3 size: 14 residues. V gave up 1 base and J gave up 4 bases, with 7 bases separating them. CDR3 DNA sequence: TGCGCCAGCAGCCAAGGGGAGAATAATGAAAAACTGTTTTTT. This encodes CASSQGENNEKLFF.

The chain is built from TRBV20-1 and TRBJ2-3; a possible D gene is TRBD1 (6 bases). This CDR3 region has 13 residues. Trimming removed 3 bases at V and 5 bases at J, with 12 bases between. Per germline, CDR1 DFQATT and CDR2 SNEGSKA (reference sequence). CDR3 amino acids: CSASRQQGDTQYF. As DNA, the CDR3 is TGCAGTGCTAGTCGTCAACAGGGAGATACGCAGTATTTT.

V is TRBV5-1 and J is TRBJ2-4; weak D call: TRBD1 (6 bases). The CDR3 is 15 amino acids. Trimming left V 1 base short and J 5 bases short, with 13 bases between. Germline-derived CDR1 and CDR2 are SGHRS and YFSETQ. For the CDR3, the DNA is TGCGCCAGCAGCTTGTTGTCAGGGGTGGAAAACATTCAGTACTTC. Protein product: CASSLLSGVENIQYF.

CDR3 coding DNA: TGTGCCAGCAGTTACTTGCTCGGGATAGGCAATGAGCAGTTCTTC. It translates to CASSYLLGIGNEQFF. This chain links TRBV6-2 or TRBV6-3 with TRBJ2-1, with D tentatively TRBD2 (5 bases). Trimming removed 1 base from V and 6 bases from J, with 13 bases in between. In germline, CDR1 is MNHEY, CDR2 SVGEGT. The CDR3 loop spans 15 amino acids.

This clonotype occurred a few times. CDR3 sequence: CASSKGYGTEAFF. CDR3 sequence (DNA): TGTGCCAGCAGCAAGGGGTACGGCACTGAAGCTTTCTTT. The rearrangement uses TRBV7-9 and TRBJ1-1; D perhaps matches TRBD1 (5 bases). V lost 5 bases, J lost 4 bases, and 11 bases lay in between. CDR1 and CDR2 (germline): SEHNR, FQNEAQ (reference sequence). The CDR3 covers 13 residues. Drawing the rest from reference TRBV7-9 and TRBJ1-1, the complete variable domain is DTGVSQNPRHKITKRGQNVTFRCDPISEHNRLYWYRQTLGQGPEFLTYFQNEAQLEKSRLLSDRFSAERPKGSFSTLEIQRTEQGDSAMYLCASSKGYGTEAFFGQGTRLTVV.

The sample holds many counts of this clonotype. The chain has TRBV7-9 and TRBJ2-3, with D unclear. V lost 0 bases and J 3 bases, leaving 1 base between the germline ends. The CDR3 covers 12 residues. Per the germline V gene, CDR1 is SEHNR and CDR2 is FQNEAQ (reference sequence). The CDR3 region has the DNA TGTGCCAGCAGCTTAGCTACAGATACGCAGTATTTT. Its translation: CASSLATDTQYF.

The chain joins TRBV7-3 to TRBJ2-1; tentative D call: TRBD2 (5 bases). With 3 bases removed from V and 8 bases from J, the gap between germline ends came to 11 bases. The CDR3 is made up of 13 amino acids. The V gene's germline CDR1 is SGHTA and CDR2 FQGTGA. CDR3 in DNA: TGTGCCAGCAGCTTGGGCCCGGAGGATGAGCAGTTCTTC. Amino acids: CASSLGPEDEQFF.

This clonotype appeared a few times. This sequence joins TRBV5-4 and TRBJ2-3; 12 bases fit TRBD1. The junction had 8 bases not matched to a gene; V was cut back by 4 bases and J by 2 bases. The CDR3 contains 17 residues. CDR1 is SGHNT and CDR2 is YYREEE in the germline V gene (reference sequence). The chain's CDR3 is CASSGGTGGEATDTQYF. CDR3 DNA: TGTGCCAGCAGCGGGGGGACAGGGGGCGAGGCCACAGATACGCAGTATTTT.

As to this clonotype: The junction differs from germline at one of its ends, possibly a read error. The rearrangement links TRBV19 to TRBJ2-7, with D maybe TRBD1 (6 bases). The CDR3 is 16 residues long. Germline V gene data show CDR1 as LNHDA and CDR2 as SQIVND (reference sequence). CDR3 in amino acids: CTSSKYGTPMWGEQYF. The CDR3 DNA reads TGTACCAGTAGCAAGTATGGGACACCCATGTGGGGCGAGCAGTACTTC.

This clonotype was found a few times. This sequence joins TRBV19 and TRBJ1-1, with unresolved D. V was cut by 7 bases and J by 6 bases, with 9 bases left in between. Looked up from germline, CDR1 is LNHDA and CDR2 is SQIVND (reference sequence). This CDR3 is 11 amino acids long. CDR3 sequence: CASIGWPEAFF. In nucleotides, the CDR3 is TGTGCCAGTATCGGGTGGCCTGAAGCTTTCTTT.

This clonotype occurred a few times. This chain links TRBV28 with TRBJ1-5; D uncertain. V lost 5 bases and J 9 bases, leaving 8 bases between the germline ends. This CDR3 is built from 11 residues. Germline-derived CDR1 and CDR2 are MDHEN and SYDVKM. The CDR3 loop is CASSNLGPQHF. The CDR3 region has the DNA TGTGCCAGCAGTAATCTAGGGCCCCAGCATTTT.

The chain couples TRBV6-1 to TRBJ2-7; 7 nucleotides match TRBD1. Losses at the gene ends were 7 bases for V and 3 bases for J; bases not matched to a gene: 3. From germline, CDR1 is MNHNS and CDR2 SASEGT. The CDR3 has 12 residues. CDR3 DNA sequence: TGTGCCAGCAATAGGGACAGCTACGAGCAGTACGTC. Encoded protein: CASNRDSYEQYV.

In its sample, this clonotype was seen a few times. This chain uses TRBV7-2 with TRBJ2-1; no definite D call. CDR1 and CDR2 (germline): SGHTA, FQGNSA. This CDR3 region has 13 residues. V was shortened by 2 bases and J by 7 bases, with 9 bases between the two germline ends. The CDR3 sequence is CASSLFNANEQFF. In DNA form, the CDR3 reads TGTGCCAGCAGCTTATTCAATGCGAATGAGCAGTTCTTC.

The chain employs TRBV7-9 and TRBJ1-4; a weak D match, TRBD1 (6 bases). Looked up from germline, CDR1 is SEHNR and CDR2 is FQNEAQ (reference sequence). The CDR3 totals 16 residues. The V end was cut by 1 base, the J end by 8 bases, with 17 bases between. CDR3 sequence: CASSLGVGATSEKLFF. The CDR3 DNA sequence: TGTGCCAGCAGCTTAGGCGTGGGGGCCACGAGCGAAAAACTGTTTTTT.

This clonotype showed up just a few times. V usage is TRBV7-6 and J usage is TRBJ2-2; a possible D gene is TRBD2 (6 bases). Germline assignment: CDR1 SGHVS and CDR2 FNYEAQ. CDR3 length: 15 residues. V lost 3 bases, J lost 4 bases, and 12 bases lay in between. In DNA, the CDR3 is TGTGCCAGCAGCTTGGGGACTCGGGGCACCGGGGAGCTGTTTTTT. Amino acid sequence: CASSLGTRGTGELFF.